This T cell receptor (beta chain) was profiled in a study of cytomegalovirus exposure and HLA in healthy donors. Broader study findings: Researchers left out some V segments, among them TRBV6-2 and TRBV6-3, as indistinguishable.

Comments on this clone: The antigen remains unidentified.

The junction had 6 bases not matched to a gene; V was cut back by 0 bases and J by 7 bases. Germline V CDR1 and CDR2: SGDLS, YYNGEE. The CDR3 sequence is 15 residues long. Researchers ran the PCR with 60 Vbeta and 13 Jbeta primers. Method: immunoSEQ multiplex PCR; TCRdb's copy keeps in-frame clones and lacks some. The profile shows 85,000 to 100,000 clones, around four fifths of them singletons. This clonotype was sampled from a woman in her sixties or seventies in good health and CMV-seronegative. The sequenced sample consisted of PBMCs. The rearrangement uses TRBV9 and TRBJ2-1; 8 bases agree with TRBD2. Written as DNA, the CDR3 is TGTGCCAGCAGCGTAGCCTTTAGCGGGGTAAATGAGCAGTTCTTC. It specifies CASSVAFSGVNEQFF.